This TCR beta chain was sequenced for a study of radiation and T cells in renal cell carcinoma (dated by TCRdb to 2020 to 2022). Some background on the complete study: TCR beta sequencing covered over 50 samples in total, comprising approximately 25 tumors and approximately 27 peripheral blood samples. The last blood draw happened 4 weeks after radiation, timed to coincide with nephrectomy. A total of about 4 million unique CDR3 nucleotide sequences, encoding fewer than 3,000,000 unique CDR3 amino acid sequences, were found across all 50 or so samples. General conclusions and limits of the study: Because pretreatment tumor biopsies were not available, the study could not determine whether clonotypes were already present within the tumor at baseline. The single-armed trial design could not address effects of radiation dose or scheduling on the TCR repertoire. In blood, the top tumor clonotypes increased between baseline and 2 weeks post-radiation and then shrank by 4 weeks, which suggests that tumor-resident clones expanded only transiently. Blood repertoire dynamics were not followed beyond 4 weeks after treatment.

TCR beta libraries were generated from genomic DNA with the immunoSEQ kit, following the manufacturer's recommendations. For library preparation, a first multiplex PCR was performed with proprietary primers, followed by a second PCR in which unique barcodes were added, and bead cleanups were performed after each round. Each sample batch included a kit-provided positive control reaction and a negative control reaction. The final libraries underwent checking on an Agilent 4200 TapeStation D1000 ScreenTape, volumetric pooling, and quantification by qPCR. Sequencing was performed on an Illumina NextSeq500 using a MidOutput 150-cycle cartridge, with 156 Read1 cycles, 15 Index1 cycles, and the kit custom primers. The pooled library was loaded at approximately 0.98 pM with approximately 18% PhiX control spiked in. Turning to the authors' computational methods: Vendor-processed data were analyzed in R, and a clonotype was defined as all T cells sharing the same CDR3 nucleotide sequence. For clone abundance analyses, frequencies were normalized to the 10,000 most abundant clones per sample. Before analysis, public T cell clones were removed, and these numbered fewer than six per sample on average. Tumor-enriched and baseline blood-enriched clonotypes were defined by at least a 32-fold difference in abundance between compartments. A beta-binomial differential abundance model was used to identify clonotypes that expanded or contracted between blood time points. The Baroni-Urbani and Buser coefficient was used to measure tumor-blood repertoire similarity, and groups were compared with two-tailed Wilcoxon tests in R. Here the immuneACCESS table is served through TCRdb, limited to in-frame sequences with V and J called. Missing clones are a known gap in these copies; in checked studies unresolved V genes cover under half, and the rest lacks a known reason. V, J and clone size are those of that table, while D and trimming were read from the DNA. This sample is represented by approximately 83,000 clones; 85% of them were singletons. The ten largest account for approximately 8.8% of the sample.

The time point label, as the study defines it: blood 4 weeks post-SBRT, at nephrectomy. The treatment or condition label for this specimen denotes: 15 Gy SBRT to primary tumor, nephrectomy 4 weeks later. The samples were obtained from a clinical trial, where primary renal cell carcinomas were treated with 15 Gy stereotactic body radiation therapy and then removed by nephrectomy 4 weeks afterward. To follow tumor-enriched clonotypes, peripheral blood was collected serially from radiation-treated patients at baseline and again at 2 weeks and 4 weeks after SBRT. All patients had renal cell carcinoma with clear cell pathology. Genomic DNA for TCR sequencing was prepared using the QIAamp DNA Blood Mini Kit (Qiagen). The analyses included just those samples that passed every quality control check. CDR1 is given as SGHRS and CDR2 as YFSETQ, both from the germline V gene. V is shortened by 3 bases, J by 4 bases, and the region joining them spans 16 bases. The cysteine opens and the phenylalanine closes a CDR3 of 15 amino acids. Only the CDR3 DNA stays, 45 bases, in frame from base 1.

On this clone itself: No cognate antigen has been identified for it. Base-call qualities are not available, and no considerably larger clone is one nucleotide away.

This specimen consisted of blood, obtained from a patient whose treatment included radiotherapy and nephrectomy. The receptor was isolated from a man between 45 and 60 years old with renal cell carcinoma. This chain is built from TRBV5-1 and TRBJ1-2, and the D gene may be TRBD1, 5 bases matching. The bases are TGCGCCAGCAGCTCTCGAGGGGATTCGGGCTATGGCTACACCTTC. Protein translation: CASSSRGDSGYGYTF.